In this sample, the clone carrying this T cell receptor (beta chain) turned up a few times. What it recognizes is unknown. Libraries of TCR beta came from quantitative 5'-RACE with molecular barcodes. TCRdb re-called the 5' RACE reads with MiXCR, one entry per CDR3 protein. The sample yields roughly 440,000 distinct CDR3 sequences, 17% seen once. Trimming stripped 4 bases from V and 7 bases from J, with 20 bases between. This CDR3 spans 16 amino acids. CDR1 is SGHAT and CDR2 is FQNNGV in the germline V gene. The source of the sample is a study of CD8 T cells in ankylosing spondylitis. General study results and limits: CD8+ cells made up the disease-linked clones, which were relatively rare in peripheral blood. Seemingly distinctive of ankylosing spondylitis blood was a TCR beta motif formed by eight highly homologous variants. There was reportedly significant enrichment of clones that were disease-linked in matched ankylosing spondylitis synovial fluid.

The sequenced sample consisted of blood, either unsorted or a sorted T cell fraction (not recorded which). This clonotype originated in a male donor with ankylosing spondylitis. The chain recombines TRBV11-2 with TRBJ2-1, with a weak D call TRBD2 (7 bases). DNA for the CDR3: TGTGCCAGCAGCTCTGGGTCGGTGGGGGGGCGGAATGAGCAGTTCTTC. Encoded protein: CASSSGSVGGRNEQFF.